The TCR beta chain under discussion was sequenced for a study of T cell responses to AZD1222 COVID-19 vaccine. Study details: Pooled samples include second doses given at about 4 or 12 weeks. General study findings and limits: Clonal diversity was possibly underestimated, and white British individuals and females predominated among donors.

As concerns this clone: What it binds is not known.

The germline CDR1 and CDR2 sequences are MNHEY and SVGEGT. The CDR3 contains 15 residues. V dropped 6 bases and J dropped 8; count of bases not matched to a gene: 13. Clones were read by immunoSEQ multiplex PCR, and TCRdb kept only the in-frame ones, dropping some. The sample carries 150,000 or so clones, around 90% recorded once. The receptor's source is an adult in good health. The chain is built from TRBV6-2 or TRBV6-3 and TRBJ1-2; 9 bases are a match to TRBD1. The source material was peripheral blood, sampled on day 0 of AZD1222 vaccination. The CDR3 region has the DNA TGTGCCAGCAGCCCCGTTAAGGGGACAGGGAGAGGCTACACCTTC. Residues: CASSPVKGTGRGYTF.